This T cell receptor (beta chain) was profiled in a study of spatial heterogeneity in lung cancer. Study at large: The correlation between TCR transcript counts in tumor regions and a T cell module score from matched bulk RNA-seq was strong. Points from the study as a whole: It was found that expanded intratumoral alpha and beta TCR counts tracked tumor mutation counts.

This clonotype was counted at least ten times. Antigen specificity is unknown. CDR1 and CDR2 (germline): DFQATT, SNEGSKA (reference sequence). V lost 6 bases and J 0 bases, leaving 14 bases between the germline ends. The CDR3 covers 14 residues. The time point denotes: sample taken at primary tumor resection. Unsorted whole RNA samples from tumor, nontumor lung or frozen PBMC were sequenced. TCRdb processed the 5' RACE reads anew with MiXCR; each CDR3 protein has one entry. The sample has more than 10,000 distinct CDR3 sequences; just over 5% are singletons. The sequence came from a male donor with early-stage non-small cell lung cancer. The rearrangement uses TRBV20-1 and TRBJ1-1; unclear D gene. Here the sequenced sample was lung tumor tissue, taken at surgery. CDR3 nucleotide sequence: TGCAGTGCCCCGGCCAGCCAGCTGAACACTGAAGCTTTCTTT. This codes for CSAPASQLNTEAFF.